A selection of T cell receptor beta chains follows, all from one sample in a study of response to subunit inactivated influenza vaccine. TCRdb re-analysed the RT-PCR reads in MiXCR, keeping a single row per CDR3 protein. The repertoire has more than 450,000 distinct CDR3 sequences, around 8% of them found once; the top ten carry roughly 13%. The specimen was PBMCs from blood, collected 23 to 25 months after vaccination. The receptors shown here come from a man aged 45-69 years who received an inactivated influenza vaccine. Each CDR3 is given with its conserved first and last residue. A D gene is named only where the DNA matches it firmly. Rows give clone size only sometimes, using once, few, many, or a class for an expanded clone.

V gene,D gene,CDR3 length,J gene,clone size,CDR3 DNA,CDR3 protein
TRBV5-1,-,14,TRBJ1-3,once,TGCGCCAGCAGCTTGTCAGGGACTGGAAACATCATATATTTT,CASSLSGTGNIIYF
TRBV20-1,TRBD2,15,TRBJ2-1,many,TGCAGTGCAAGAGATTCTAGCGGCTCCTACAATGAGCAGTTCTTC,CSARDSSGSYNEQFF
TRBV2,TRBD2,14,TRBJ2-7,few,TGTGCCAGCAGAACTAGCGGGGGACCCCTCGAGCAGTACTTC,CASRTSGGPLEQYF
TRBV11-2,TRBD2,16,TRBJ2-7,few,TGTGCCAGCAGCTTCTATAGCGGGAGAAGATCCTACGAGCAGTACTTC,CASSFYSGRRSYEQYF
TRBV29-1,-,11,TRBJ2-1,few,TGCAGCGCAGGGGCCTACAATGAGCAGTTCTTC,CSAGAYNEQFF
TRBV19,-,16,TRBJ1-5,-,TGTGCCAGTAGGAGTTCCCAATTTATCGGAGATCAGCCCCAGCATTTT,CASRSSQFIGDQPQHF
TRBV5-1,TRBD1,16,TRBJ2-5,many,TGCGCCAGCAGCTTATTCAGGACAGGGAGTCAAGAGACCCAGTACTTC,CASSLFRTGSQETQYF
TRBV15,TRBD1,14,TRBJ2-2,many,TGTGCCACCAGCAGTAGACAGGGGGCCGGGGAGCTGTTTTTT,CATSSRQGAGELFF
TRBV12-3/TRBV12-4,-,17,TRBJ2-2,-,TGTGCCAGCAACCCCGCACTAGCAGCCTGGGACACCGGGGAGCTGTTTTTT,CASNPALAAWDTGELFF
TRBV6-1,-,13,TRBJ2-7,-,TGTGCCAGCAGCCCAGGGAGCCCCTACGAGCAGTACTTC,CASSPGSPYEQYF
TRBV12-3/TRBV12-4,-,15,TRBJ2-7,many,TGTGCCAGCAGTCCAGGGGGGTTGGGGGGCCACGAGCAGTACTTC,CASSPGGLGGHEQYF
TRBV10-3,TRBD2,15,TRBJ2-7,few,TGTGCCATCAGCGCCCGACTAGCGGGTAGCTACGAGCAGTACTTC,CAISARLAGSYEQYF
TRBV29-1,-,15,TRBJ2-1,-,TGCAGCTCCGAGGCGGGGGGACAGGTCTACAATGAGCAGTTCTTC,CSSEAGGQVYNEQFF
TRBV19,-,15,TRBJ1-5,-,TGTGCCACTAGCCGCGTCCCGTCCGGCAATCAGCCCCAGCATTTT,CATSRVPSGNQPQHF
TRBV6-1,-,15,TRBJ2-4,-,TGTGCCAGCAGTGGGGGAGGGGGCACCAAAAACATTCAGTACTTC,CASSGGGGTKNIQYF
TRBV24-1,-,14,TRBJ1-5,few,TGTGCCACCAGTGATTACAGGGTCGGGCAGCCCCAGCATTTT,CATSDYRVGQPQHF
TRBV5-1,-,15,TRBJ1-4,-,TGCGCCAGCAGCTTGGGCGGCAGGGATGATGAAAAACTGTTTTTT,CASSLGGRDDEKLFF
TRBV20-1,-,13,TRBJ2-1,few,TGCAGTGCTCCAAGGACAGGGAGGGATGAGCAGTTCTTC,CSAPRTGRDEQFF
TRBV4-3,-,13,TRBJ1-1,-,TGCGCCAGCAGCCAAGAAGAGTGGGCTGAAGCTTTCTTT,CASSQEEWAEAFF